The 30 T cell receptor beta chains below all came from one sample that was sequenced in a study of blood T cell repertoires in COVID-19. Clones were read by immunoSEQ multiplex PCR, and TCRdb kept only the in-frame ones, dropping some. In the table there are a few hundred thousand clones, roughly 88% of which are singletons. The sequencing input was peripheral blood. These receptors originate from a woman in her 30s with active or convalescent COVID-19.

This chain joins TRBV30 and TRBJ1-4; D is undetermined. CDR3 length equals 15 residues. The V end was cut by 3 bases, the J end by 3 bases, with 14 bases between. CDR1 and CDR2 from the germline V gene are GTSNPN and SVGIG (reference sequence). The chain's CDR3 is CAWRISGNPNEKLFF. In DNA, the CDR3 is TGTGCCTGGAGGATTTCCGGGAATCCTAATGAAAAACTGTTTTTT.

This clone was seen once. The chain employs TRBV5-1 and TRBJ1-1, with TRBD1 as a possible D gene (6 bases). The CDR3 contains 14 residues. The V gene lost 0 bases and the J gene lost 4 bases, with 10 bases spanning the gap. Germline CDR1 SGHRS, CDR2 YFSETQ. DNA of the CDR3: TGCGCCAGCAGCTTGGGGCAGGGGTTCACTGAAGCTTTCTTT. Encoded protein: CASSLGQGFTEAFF.

This clone was seen only once. The chain's CDR3 is CASSQGERRSTDTQYF. The CDR3 DNA follows: TGTGCCAGCAGCCAAGGAGAGCGGAGGAGCACAGATACGCAGTATTTT. This chain connects TRBV3-1 (or the pseudogene TRBV3-2) to TRBJ2-3; tentatively, D is TRBD2 (5 bases). This CDR3 has 16 residues. V shed 1 base and J shed 0 bases, with 11 bases lying between them. Per germline, CDR1 LGHDT and CDR2 YNNKEL (reference sequence).

V gene TRBV5-1 combines with J gene TRBJ2-3; 12 nucleotides agree with TRBD2. The CDR3 has 22 residues. V shed 4 bases, J shed 2 bases, and the junction held 23 bases outside the gene matches. The germline V gene encodes CDR1 SGHRS and CDR2 YFSETQ. CDR3 sequence reads: CASSPRPLLAGGAGSSTDTQYF. CDR3 DNA: TGCGCCAGCAGCCCCCGCCCCCTACTAGCGGGGGGCGCGGGGAGTTCCACAGATACGCAGTATTTT.

The V gene is TRBV5-1, the J gene TRBJ1-1; TRBD1 agrees at 9 bases. The germline CDR1 and CDR2 sequences are SGHRS and YFSETQ. The CDR3 is 15 amino acids. The V and J ends lost 4 bases and 0 bases, in that order; junction bases with no gene match: 4. Written as DNA, the CDR3 is TGCGCCAGCAGCCCAGGGGACAGGGTGAACACTGAAGCTTTCTTT. Its translation is CASSPGDRVNTEAFF.

The rearrangement joins TRBV7-2 to TRBJ2-4, with 9 bases lining up with TRBD2. CDR1 is SGHTA, CDR2 FQGNSA, per germline. There are 18 residues in the CDR3. V shed 0 bases, J shed 3 bases, and the junction held 9 bases outside the gene matches. This chain's CDR3 is CASSLASSGGRGKNIQYF. Written as DNA, the CDR3 is TGTGCCAGCAGCTTAGCGAGTAGCGGGGGTCGGGGCAAAAACATTCAGTACTTC. The full variable domain, rest sourced from reference TRBV7-2 and TRBJ2-4, is GAGVSQSPSNKVTEKGKDVELRCDPISGHTALYWYRQSLGQGLEFLIYFQGNSAPDKSGLPSDRFSAERTGGSVSTLTIQRTQQEDSAVYLCASSLASSGGRGKNIQYFGAGTRLSVL.

This chain links TRBV5-1 with TRBJ2-7; 9 nucleotides agree with TRBD2. The CDR3 totals 15 residues. Germline V CDR1 and CDR2: SGHRS, YFSETQ. V lost 5 bases, J lost 0 bases, and 6 bases stayed unmatched. CDR3 in DNA: TGCGCCAGCAGGTTTTCTAGCGGGGCCTCCTACGAGCAGTACTTC. This sequence encodes CASRFSSGASYEQYF.

The gene calls are TRBV5-6 and TRBJ1-5; D might be TRBD1 (6 bases). Per germline, CDR1 SGHDT and CDR2 YYEEEE. The CDR3 is 14 residues long. The germline V and J ends were trimmed by 1 base and 4 bases, with 9 bases remaining between them. CDR3: CASSLRQGNQPQHF. The CDR3 DNA reads as TGTGCCAGCAGCTTGCGGCAGGGGAATCAGCCCCAGCATTTT.

This chain uses TRBV7-3 with TRBJ1-2, with D hard to call. Trimming took 2 bases from V and 6 from J, leaving 10 bases between them. The CDR3 is 13 amino acids. Per the germline V gene, CDR1 is SGHTA and CDR2 is FQGTGA. CDR3: CASSLRPGDGYTF. Here the CDR3 DNA reads TGTGCCAGCAGCTTACGGCCAGGCGATGGCTACACCTTC.

This rearrangement joins TRBV6-5 to TRBJ1-6, with TRBD1 matching 7 bases. The CDR3 is made up of 14 amino acids. V lost 6 bases and J lost 5; bases outside the gene matches: 4. The V gene's germline CDR1 is MNHEY and CDR2 SVGAGI. The CDR3 DNA follows: TGTGCCAGCAGGCTAGGGGGCCATAATTCACCCCTCCACTTT. Translated, it gives CASRLGGHNSPLHF.

V gene TRBV6-5 combines with J gene TRBJ1-4; no reliable D call. The V end was cut by 3 bases, the J end by 7 bases, with 15 bases between. Germline CDR1 reads MNHEY; CDR2 reads SVGAGI. The CDR3 has 15 residues. The CDR3: CASSYTPWGGEKLFF. CDR3 coding DNA: TGTGCCAGCAGTTATACACCATGGGGAGGTGAAAAACTGTTTTTT.

This clone was seen a single time. The V and J genes are TRBV27 and TRBJ1-4; weak D call: TRBD1 (5 bases). Trimming shortened V by 6 bases and J by 5 bases, and 13 bases separated the two germline ends. The CDR3 totals 14 residues. Germline CDR1 is MNHEY and CDR2 is SMNVEV (reference sequence). Here the CDR3 DNA reads TGTGCCAGCAGCTACCTCGGGGGGAATGAAAAACTGTTTTTT. Translation gives CASSYLGGNEKLFF.

The chain carries TRBV7-9 and TRBJ2-2; 8 bases map to TRBD1. The V gene's germline CDR1 is SEHNR and CDR2 FQNEAQ (reference sequence). V gave up 9 bases and J gave up 0 bases; unmatched junction bases: 3. CDR3 size: 14 residues. DNA of the CDR3: TGTGCCAGTACGGGACAGGCGAACACCGGGGAGCTGTTTTTT. This encodes CASTGQANTGELFF.

This clone is a singleton in its sample. The chain has TRBV7-8 and TRBJ1-6, with 7 bases matching TRBD1. This CDR3 region has 14 residues. Germline V lookup: CDR1 SGHVS, CDR2 FQNEAQ. The V and J ends lost 2 bases and 9 bases, in that order; junction bases with no gene match: 4. CDR3 loop: CASSLSQGSSPLHF. The DNA of the CDR3 is TGTGCCAGCAGCTTATCACAGGGGAGTTCACCCCTCCACTTT. The full variable domain, rest sourced from reference TRBV7-8 and TRBJ1-6, is GAGVSQSPRYKVAKRGQDVALRCDPISGHVSLFWYQQALGQGPEFLTYFQNEAQLDKSGLPSDRFFAERPEGSVSTLKIQRTQQEDSAVYLCASSLSQGSSPLHFGNGTRLTVT.

V is TRBV7-9 and J is TRBJ2-3; 10 bases are a match to TRBD2. The CDR3 covers 16 residues. Germline V gene data show CDR1 as SEHNR and CDR2 as FQNEAQ (reference sequence). V gave up 5 bases and J gave up 4 bases; unmatched junction bases: 9. For the CDR3, the DNA is TGTGCCAGCAGCACCCCTCCGGGACTAGCGCCAGATACGCAGTATTTT. This translates into CASSTPPGLAPDTQYF.

This clone was picked up one time. This chain connects TRBV11-2 to TRBJ2-5; TRBD2 matches at 9 bases. The V gene's germline CDR1 is SGHAT and CDR2 FQNNGV. V lost 3 bases, J lost 5 bases, and 7 bases stayed unmatched. This CDR3 has 15 residues. DNA for the CDR3: TGTGCCAGCAGCTTTGGCGGGGGGGCCTTTGAGACCCAGTACTTC. Translating it yields CASSFGGGAFETQYF. Complete variable domain (other parts from reference TRBV11-2 and TRBJ2-5): EAGVAQSPRYKIIEKRQSVAFWCNPISGHATLYWYQQILGQGPKLLIQFQNNGVVDDSQLPKDRFSAERLKGVDSTLKIQPAKLEDSAVYLCASSFGGGAFETQYFGPGTRLLVL.

The CDR3 sequence is CASSSGRGYSNQPQHF. The CDR3, as DNA: TGTGCCAGCAGTTCGGGACGGGGGTATAGCAATCAGCCCCAGCATTTT. The chain has TRBV7-9 and TRBJ1-5; perhaps TRBD1 as D (5 bases). This CDR3 has 16 amino acids. Between the trimmed V and J ends, which lost 6 bases and 0 bases, there was a span of 15 bases. Germline V gives CDR1 SEHNR, CDR2 FQNEAQ (reference sequence). The full variable domain, completed using reference TRBV7-9 and TRBJ1-5, is DTGVSQNPRHKITKRGQNVTFRCDPISEHNRLYWYRQTLGQGPEFLTYFQNEAQLEKSRLLSDRFSAERPKGSFSTLEIQRTEQGDSAMYLCASSSGRGYSNQPQHFGDGTRLSIL.

J is TRBJ1-5 and V is TRBV7-2; D is unclear. Germline values: CDR1 SGHTA, CDR2 FQGNSA. Trimming stripped 2 bases from V and 0 bases from J, with 17 bases between. The CDR3 is 18 residues long. The CDR3 region is CASSLRGSSKVSNQPQHF. In DNA form, the CDR3 reads TGTGCCAGCAGCTTAAGAGGGAGCTCAAAAGTTAGCAATCAGCCCCAGCATTTT.

The chain carries TRBV3-1 (or the pseudogene TRBV3-2) and TRBJ2-7; TRBD1 might be the D (5 bases). The CDR3 contains 16 residues. The V gene lost 2 bases and the J gene lost 0 bases, with 14 bases spanning the gap. Looked up from germline, CDR1 is LGHDT and CDR2 is YNNKEL (reference sequence). CDR3 DNA sequence: TGTGCCAGCAGCCAATACAGGTCAAAACGCTCCTACGAGCAGTACTTC. It is translated as CASSQYRSKRSYEQYF.

The chain uses TRBV6-4 and TRBJ2-1; 12 bases line up with TRBD2. The CDR3 extends over 16 amino acids. The V gene end was trimmed by 0 bases and the J gene end by 8 bases; junction bases not matched to a gene: 5. From germline, CDR1 is MRHNA and CDR2 SNTAGT. The CDR3 DNA is TGTGCCAGCAGTGACTCACTAGCGGGGGGCCCCCATGAGCAGTTCTTC. Its translation: CASSDSLAGGPHEQFF.

The chain joins TRBV18 to TRBJ2-3; tentative D call: TRBD2 (7 bases). The ends were cut back, 2 bases at V and 1 base at J, with 13 bases in the middle. CDR1 is KGHSH, CDR2 LQKENI, per germline. CDR3 length equals 16 residues. CDR3 sequence reads: CASSPRRGLGTDTQYF. Here the CDR3 DNA reads TGTGCCAGCTCACCAAGGCGGGGGCTTGGCACAGATACGCAGTATTTT.

This chain uses TRBV19 with TRBJ1-1; D not resolved. Trimming pared 4 bases from V and 1 base from J, leaving 10 bases between. CDR3 length equals 14 residues. Per germline, CDR1 LNHDA and CDR2 SQIVND (reference sequence). The CDR3 sequence: CASSNRGSNTEAFF. The CDR3 DNA reads TGTGCCAGTAGTAATCGGGGTTCGAACACTGAAGCTTTCTTT. The full variable domain, its missing parts supplied by reference TRBV19 and TRBJ1-1, is DGGITQSPKYLFRKEGQNVTLSCEQNLNHDAMYWYRQDPGQGLRLIYYSQIVNDFQKGDIAEGYSVSREKKESFPLTVTSAQKNPTAFYLCASSNRGSNTEAFFGQGTRLTVV.

The chain recombines TRBV7-9 with TRBJ1-4; 8 bases are shared with TRBD1. In germline, CDR1 is SEHNR, CDR2 FQNEAQ (reference sequence). V trimming: 5 bases; J trimming: 4 bases; junction bases outside the gene matches: 9. The CDR3 contains 16 residues. The CDR3 DNA reads as TGTGCCAGCAGCCACTCGGGGGACAGGAGTAATGAAAAACTGTTTTTT. Its protein is CASSHSGDRSNEKLFF.

The rearrangement uses TRBV2 and TRBJ2-4, with D possibly being TRBD1 (5 bases). This CDR3 is 13 amino acids long. Germline V gene data show CDR1 as SNHLY and CDR2 as FYNNEI. V shed 8 bases and J shed 7 bases, with 15 bases lying between them. The CDR3 loop is CASGPGSVNIQYF. In nucleotides, the CDR3 is TGTGCCAGCGGTCCAGGGTCGGTGAACATTCAGTACTTC.

The chain uses TRBV7-3 and TRBJ2-7; TRBD1 matches at 10 bases. Germline CDR1 SGHTA, CDR2 FQGTGA. The length of the CDR3 is 15 residues. V was pared by 4 bases and J by 5 bases, with 8 bases of the junction left unmatched. The CDR3 reads CASSSPGQGTHEQYF. Here the CDR3 DNA reads TGTGCCAGCAGCTCGCCGGGACAGGGGACCCACGAGCAGTACTTC.

This clone was seen a handful of times. J is TRBJ1-2 and V is TRBV7-8; TRBD1 matches 7 bases. Trimming removed 6 bases from V and 5 bases from J; junction bases left unmatched: 12. There are 15 residues in the CDR3. Germline CDR1 reads SGHVS; CDR2 reads FQNEAQ. The CDR3 nucleotides are TGTGCCAGCAGTTTACGTAGGGGGCTAGGGTATGGCTACACCTTC. Its translation: CASSLRRGLGYGYTF.

This sequence joins TRBV2 and TRBJ1-1, with 8 bases matching TRBD1. Germline CDR1 SNHLY, CDR2 FYNNEI. J was trimmed by 5 bases and V by 5 bases; bases with no gene match: 7. The CDR3 has 14 amino acids. The CDR3 coding sequence is TGTGCCAGCAGTCTAAAACGGACAGGGACTGAAGCTTTCTTT. Amino acids: CASSLKRTGTEAFF.

The chain links TRBV3-1 (or the pseudogene TRBV3-2) to TRBJ1-1; weak D call: TRBD1 (5 bases). The V end was cut by 0 bases, the J end by 4 bases, with 9 bases between. CDR3 length: 14 amino acids. Per the germline V gene, CDR1 is LGHDT and CDR2 is YNNKEL (reference sequence). CDR3 DNA: TGTGCCAGCAGCCAAGACAGGGAGGTCACTGAAGCTTTCTTT. Protein: CASSQDREVTEAFF.

The chain uses TRBV27 and TRBJ1-2, with D unresolved. Between the trimmed V and J ends, which lost 0 bases and 5 bases, there was a span of 13 bases. This CDR3 is 15 amino acids long. Per the germline V gene, CDR1 is MNHEY and CDR2 is SMNVEV (reference sequence). CDR3 amino acids: CASSLSGSTGYGYTF. For the CDR3, the DNA is TGTGCCAGCAGTTTATCGGGGAGCACGGGATATGGCTACACCTTC.

The chain couples TRBV18 to TRBJ1-1, with D possibly TRBD1 on 5 matching bases. This CDR3 spans 14 amino acids. The germline gives CDR1 KGHSH, CDR2 LQKENI. Trimming stripped 6 bases from V and 1 base from J, with 12 bases between. The DNA of the CDR3 is TGTGCCAGCTCTTTAAGGGGCCAGAACACTGAAGCTTTCTTT. Protein product: CASSLRGQNTEAFF.